What follows are 10 T cell receptor beta chains derived from one specimen sequenced in a study of OX40 agonist ivuxolimab in advanced cancers. The repertoire was sequenced with immunoSEQ multiplex PCR; TCRdb's copy has only in-frame clones and lacks some. This table holds 30,000 to 40,000 clones, over 60% found once. The sequencing used CD4+ or CD8+ T cells sorted from blood, collected in a trial of the OX40 agonist ivuxolimab. These receptors were obtained from an adult with an advanced solid tumor such as melanoma, head and neck, liver or kidney cancer.

CDR3 DNA: TGCAGCGTTGATTTGGGACAGATGACTAACTATGGCTACACCTTC. This gives the protein CSVDLGQMTNYGYTF. The V call is TRBV29-1, the J call TRBJ1-2; 7 bases map to TRBD1. This CDR3 contains 15 residues. The J segment lost 0 bases and the V segment lost 3 bases, leaving 7 bases of the junction unmatched. Germline V CDR1 and CDR2: SQVTM, ANQGSEA.

This clone was counted a single time. This rearrangement joins TRBV7-9 to TRBJ2-5; 7 nucleotides agree with TRBD2. Germline-derived CDR1 and CDR2 are SEHNR and FQNEAQ (reference sequence). J lost 5 bases, V lost 4 bases, and 13 bases had no gene match. The length of the CDR3 is 16 residues. The CDR3 DNA reads as TGTGCCAGCAGCTCCGCGGGCCGGGACTATTGGGAGACCCAGTACTTC. Protein sequence: CASSSAGRDYWETQYF.

The J gene is TRBJ2-1, the V gene TRBV21-1; the tabulated D call, TRBD1, remains unverified against the DNA. TRBV21-1 is flagged as a pseudogene. CDR3 length: 10 amino acids. The chain's CDR3 is CASQGGEQFF. The CDR3 bases are TGTGCCAGCCAAGGGGGTGAGCAGTTCTTC.

V and J are TRBV30 and TRBJ2-3; D perhaps matches TRBD1 (7 bases). Germline CDR1 reads GTSNPN; CDR2 reads SVGIG (reference sequence). The V gene lost 0 bases and the J gene lost 6 bases, with 10 bases spanning the gap. The CDR3 is made up of 13 amino acids. The CDR3 is CAWSVSGGDTQYF. In nucleotides, the CDR3 is TGTGCCTGGAGTGTATCAGGGGGGGATACGCAGTATTTT.

The chain employs TRBV7-9 and TRBJ2-1; TRBD1 aligns across 9 bases. Trimming cost V 5 bases and J 6 bases; bases outside gene matches: 11. This CDR3 contains 16 residues. Germline values: CDR1 SEHNR, CDR2 FQNEAQ (reference sequence). CDR3 residues: CASSRPPGQGLNEQFF. DNA for the CDR3: TGTGCCAGCAGCCGACCGCCGGGACAGGGACTCAATGAGCAGTTCTTC.

V usage is TRBV7-9 and J usage is TRBJ1-2; 7 bases fit TRBD1. Germline values: CDR1 SEHNR, CDR2 FQNEAQ (reference sequence). Losses at the gene ends were 6 bases for V and 7 bases for J; bases not matched to a gene: 8. The CDR3 runs 13 residues. The DNA for the CDR3 is TGTGCCAGCAGGGGAAGACAGGGAGGTGGCTACACCTTC. Amino acids: CASRGRQGGGYTF.

The chain has TRBV7-2 and TRBJ2-4; TRBD2 aligns across 11 bases. V dropped 5 bases and J dropped 2; count of bases not matched to a gene: 5. The length of the CDR3 is 16 residues. CDR1 and CDR2 from the germline V gene are SGHTA and FQGNSA. The CDR3: CASSPTSGSPKNIQYF. The CDR3, as DNA: TGTGCCAGCAGCCCCACTAGCGGGAGTCCCAAAAACATTCAGTACTTC. The full variable domain, rest sourced from reference TRBV7-2 and TRBJ2-4, is GAGVSQSPSNKVTEKGKDVELRCDPISGHTALYWYRQSLGQGLEFLIYFQGNSAPDKSGLPSDRFSAERTGGSVSTLTIQRTQQEDSAVYLCASSPTSGSPKNIQYFGAGTRLSVL.

The chain combines TRBV7-9 with TRBJ1-3; maybe TRBD1 (5 bases). This CDR3 spans 17 amino acids. The ends were cut back, 1 base at V and 3 bases at J, with 16 bases in the middle. Germline CDR1 and CDR2: SEHNR and FQNEAQ (reference sequence). Written as DNA, the CDR3 is TGTGCCAGCAGCTTAGGAGGGGCGGGACTGTTTGGAAACACCATATATTTT. It codes for CASSLGGAGLFGNTIYF. Supplemented by reference TRBV7-9 and TRBJ1-3, the full variable domain reads DTGVSQNPRHKITKRGQNVTFRCDPISEHNRLYWYRQTLGQGPEFLTYFQNEAQLEKSRLLSDRFSAERPKGSFSTLEIQRTEQGDSAMYLCASSLGGAGLFGNTIYFGEGSWLTVV.

The gene calls are TRBV9 and TRBJ2-1; D uncertain. In germline, CDR1 is SGDLS, CDR2 YYNGEE. This CDR3 spans 15 amino acids. V dropped 1 base and J dropped 3 bases, with 11 bases sitting between them. Here the CDR3 reads CASSVTPQRYNEQFF. CDR3 sequence (DNA): TGTGCCAGCAGCGTAACCCCCCAGCGCTACAATGAGCAGTTCTTC. The whole variable domain, remainder taken from reference TRBV9 and TRBJ2-1, is DSGVTQTPKHLITATGQRVTLRCSPRSGDLSVYWYQQSLDQGLQFLIQYYNGEERAKGNILERFSAQQFPDLHSELNLSSLELGDSALYFCASSVTPQRYNEQFFGPGTRLTVL.

This clone is a singleton in its sample. V and J are TRBV12-5 and TRBJ2-2, with D perhaps TRBD1 (5 bases). The CDR3 contains 16 residues. V shed 1 base and J shed 0 bases, with 9 bases lying between them. The germline gives CDR1 LGHNT, CDR2 FRNRAP. Here the CDR3 reads CASGLATGSNTGELFF. The CDR3 DNA is TGTGCTAGTGGTTTGGCCACAGGCTCGAACACCGGGGAGCTGTTTTTT.